Shown below are 29 T cell receptor beta chains from a single sample sequenced in a study of T cell responses to AZD1222 COVID-19 vaccine. Clones were sequenced by immunoSEQ multiplex PCR, and TCRdb holds only the in-frame ones, with some missing. The data hold about 110,000 clones, with around nine tenths observed a single time. Specimen: peripheral blood, collected on day 0 of AZD1222 vaccination. Receptors were obtained from an adult in good health.

The J gene is TRBJ2-3, the V gene TRBV5-1; the match to TRBD2 covers 13 bases. This CDR3 is built from 19 residues. The V gene end was trimmed by 1 base and the J gene end by 0 bases; junction bases not matched to a gene: 8. Per the germline V gene, CDR1 is SGHRS and CDR2 is YFSETQ. DNA of the CDR3: TGCGCCAGCAGCTTGCTCGGGACTAGCGGGGCGCTTAGCACAGATACGCAGTATTTT. Its protein is CASSLLGTSGALSTDTQYF.

V gene TRBV11-1 combines with J gene TRBJ1-2, with D unresolved. CDR3 length: 11 residues. Germline V lookup: CDR1 SGHAT, CDR2 FQDESV (reference sequence). The ends were cut back, 7 bases at V and 6 bases at J, with 9 bases in the middle. In DNA, the CDR3 is TGTGCCAGCACCGCCTGGGATGGCTACACCTTC. Its protein product is CASTAWDGYTF. Looking up the rest from reference TRBV11-1 and TRBJ1-2 gives the full variable domain: EAEVAQSPRYKITEKSQAVAFWCDPISGHATLYWYRQILGQGPELLVQFQDESVVDDSQLPKDRFSAERLKGVDSTLKIQPAELGDSAMYLCASTAWDGYTFGSGTRLTVV.

The CDR3 bases are TGTGCCAGCAGCCATCAGGCAACTAATGAAAAACTGTTTTTT. It codes for CASSHQATNEKLFF. V is TRBV3-1 (or the pseudogene TRBV3-2) and J is TRBJ1-4; no firm D call. The length of the CDR3 is 14 residues. The germline gives CDR1 LGHDT, CDR2 YNNKEL (reference sequence). V shed 3 bases and J shed 0 bases, with 5 bases lying between them.

This clone was picked up one time. The chain couples TRBV9 to TRBJ2-5; 12 bases agree with TRBD2. The germline gives CDR1 SGDLS, CDR2 YYNGEE. The CDR3 sequence is 15 residues long. Losses at the gene ends were 3 bases for V and 5 bases for J; bases not matched to a gene: 5. CDR3 amino acids: CASSASGTSGETQYF. The CDR3, as DNA: TGTGCCAGCAGCGCCTCCGGGACTAGCGGGGAGACCCAGTACTTC.

The rearrangement links TRBV18 to TRBJ2-1; TRBD1 agrees at 7 bases. V shed 3 bases, J shed 0 bases, and the junction held 2 bases outside the gene matches. CDR3 length equals 15 residues. CDR1 and CDR2 from the germline V gene are KGHSH and LQKENI. The CDR3 region is CASSPDRTSYNEQFF. CDR3 nucleotide sequence: TGTGCCAGCTCACCGGACAGGACCTCCTACAATGAGCAGTTCTTC.

This chain uses TRBV5-6 with TRBJ1-6; 10 bases fit TRBD1. V dropped 3 bases and J dropped 0; count of bases not matched to a gene: 3. Per the germline V gene, CDR1 is SGHDT and CDR2 is YYEEEE. The CDR3 extends over 17 amino acids. For the CDR3, the DNA is TGTGCCAGCAGCTGGGGACAGGGGTTCTCCTATAATTCACCCCTCCACTTT. Translated: CASSWGQGFSYNSPLHF.

V gene TRBV27 combines with J gene TRBJ1-2; TRBD1 is a possible D gene (5 bases). Germline CDR1 reads MNHEY; CDR2 reads SMNVEV (reference sequence). The CDR3 totals 17 residues. The germline V and J ends were trimmed by 2 bases and 3 bases, with 19 bases remaining between them. The CDR3 reads CASSLRRRGTMHYGYTF. The CDR3 nucleotides read TGTGCCAGCAGTTTACGTAGGCGTGGGACGATGCACTATGGCTACACCTTC.

This chain links TRBV18 with TRBJ2-7; TRBD1 agrees at 7 bases. There are 16 residues in the CDR3. Germline CDR1 is KGHSH and CDR2 is LQKENI. V gave up 5 bases and J gave up 0 bases; unmatched junction bases: 10. The CDR3 bases are TGTGCCAGCTCATTAACAGGGGACGTTAGCTCCTACGAGCAGTACTTC. Encoded protein: CASSLTGDVSSYEQYF.

The chain carries TRBV3-1 (or the pseudogene TRBV3-2) and TRBJ2-3, with unresolved D. The V gene lost 0 bases and the J gene lost 1 base, with 5 bases spanning the gap. CDR3 length: 14 residues. Germline V CDR1 and CDR2: LGHDT, YNNKEL (reference sequence). In DNA, the CDR3 is TGTGCCAGCAGCCAAGATATCGGCACAGATACGCAGTATTTT. Its protein is CASSQDIGTDTQYF.

This sequence joins TRBV18 and TRBJ2-1; D not certain. The length of the CDR3 is 15 residues. CDR1 and CDR2 from the germline V gene are KGHSH and LQKENI. The germline V and J ends were trimmed by 2 bases and 0 bases, with 8 bases remaining between them. CDR3 sequence reads: CASSPTWDSYNEQFF. As DNA, the CDR3 is TGTGCCAGCTCACCAACTTGGGACTCCTACAATGAGCAGTTCTTC.

The CDR3, as DNA: TGTGCCAGCAGTGGAGACAGGTTTGCAACTAATGAAAAACTGTTTTTT. This translates into CASSGDRFATNEKLFF. V and J are TRBV2 and TRBJ1-4, with D possibly TRBD1 on 6 matching bases. With 4 bases removed from V and 0 bases from J, the gap between germline ends came to 12 bases. CDR3 size: 16 residues. Germline V gene sequence: CDR1 SNHLY, CDR2 FYNNEI.

In this sample, this clone turned up a few times. V is TRBV3-1 (or the pseudogene TRBV3-2) and J is TRBJ2-7; possible D gene TRBD1, 5 bases. CDR1 and CDR2 (germline): LGHDT, YNNKEL (reference sequence). The CDR3 consists of 13 residues. Trimming stripped 4 bases from V and 7 bases from J, with 14 bases between. Written as DNA, the CDR3 is TGTGCCAGCAGCCGGGGCTACCATAGGGAGCAGTACTTC. Its translation is CASSRGYHREQYF.

In DNA, the CDR3 is TGCAGCGTTGATACAGAGAACACCGGGGAGCTGTTTTTT. Translating it yields CSVDTENTGELFF. V usage is TRBV29-1 and J usage is TRBJ2-2, with no clear D. Germline CDR1 is SQVTM and CDR2 is ANQGSEA. The CDR3 has 13 amino acids. V lost 3 bases, J lost 1 base, and 6 bases lay in between.

The chain carries TRBV5-6 and TRBJ2-7; the match to TRBD1 covers 7 bases. The germline V gene has CDR1 SGHDT and CDR2 YYEEEE. Trimming removed 4 bases from V and 3 bases from J; junction bases left unmatched: 7. CDR3 length equals 14 residues. CDR3 sequence (DNA): TGTGCCAGCAGCCCGACAGGGCCGATCTACGAGCAGTACTTC. Protein sequence: CASSPTGPIYEQYF.

V gene TRBV24-1 combines with J gene TRBJ2-6, with D unresolved. Germline V CDR1 and CDR2: KGHDR, SFDVKD. CDR3 length equals 15 residues. V lost 4 bases and J 2 bases, leaving 8 bases between the germline ends. The CDR3 bases are TGTGCCACCAGTGACCGCAAAGCTGGGGCCAACGTCCTGACTTTC. Translation gives CATSDRKAGANVLTF.

The CDR3 DNA reads TGTGCCAGCAGCCGACGGGGGAACACTGAAGCTTTCTTT. Protein sequence: CASSRRGNTEAFF. The V and J genes are TRBV3-1 (or the pseudogene TRBV3-2) and TRBJ1-1; D call uncertain. CDR1 and CDR2 from the germline V gene are LGHDT and YNNKEL (reference sequence). CDR3 length: 13 residues. Trimming removed 4 bases from V and 1 base from J, with 7 bases in between.

Here the CDR3 reads CASSSEAFF. CDR3 nucleotides: TGTGCCAGCAGTAGTGAAGCTTTCTTT. This chain connects TRBV6-4 to TRBJ1-1, with D unclear. The CDR3 covers 9 residues. The germline V gene encodes CDR1 MRHNA and CDR2 SNTAGT. V was cut by 5 bases and J by 7 bases, with 2 bases left in between.

The rearrangement uses TRBV4-3 and TRBJ2-7; TRBD2 matches 10 bases. Germline lookup yields CDR1 LGHNA and CDR2 YSLEER. V shed 0 bases and J 4 bases; nucleotides not matched to a gene: 6. The CDR3 totals 16 residues. CDR3 DNA sequence: TGCGCCAGCAGCCAAGATCGAGCTAGCGGGGGTTACGAGCAGTACTTC. It codes for CASSQDRASGGYEQYF.

The chain joins TRBV5-1 to TRBJ2-4; 7 bases align to TRBD2. The CDR3 runs 15 residues. CDR1 and CDR2 from the germline V gene are SGHRS and YFSETQ. J gave up 5 bases and V 4 bases, and 9 bases lay outside the gene matches. The CDR3 spells CASSHPGGIENIQYF. DNA of the CDR3: TGCGCCAGCAGCCACCCGGGGGGAATCGAAAACATTCAGTACTTC. The whole variable domain, remainder taken from reference TRBV5-1 and TRBJ2-4, is KAGVTQTPRYLIKTRGQQVTLSCSPISGHRSVSWYQQTPGQGLQFLFEYFSETQRNKGNFPGRFSGRQFSNSRSEMNVSTLELGDSALYLCASSHPGGIENIQYFGAGTRLSVL.

This clone was observed a handful of times. The chain uses TRBV7-9 and TRBJ2-3; TRBD2 might be the D (6 bases). Per germline, CDR1 SEHNR and CDR2 FQNEAQ (reference sequence). Between the trimmed V and J ends, which lost 0 bases and 5 bases, there was a span of 12 bases. CDR3 length equals 15 residues. CDR3 DNA sequence: TGTGCCAGCAGCTTAGCGACGGGAGCGGGAGATACGCAGTATTTT. The encoded protein is CASSLATGAGDTQYF.

This chain uses TRBV19 with TRBJ1-5; no reliable D call. The germline V gene encodes CDR1 LNHDA and CDR2 SQIVND (reference sequence). Trimming left V 7 bases short and J 0 bases short, with 13 bases between. CDR3 length: 15 residues. DNA of the CDR3: TGTGCCAGTAAGACCTCAGACTATAGCAATCAGCCCCAGCATTTT. Encoded protein: CASKTSDYSNQPQHF. Filled out from reference TRBV19 and TRBJ1-5, the complete variable domain reads DGGITQSPKYLFRKEGQNVTLSCEQNLNHDAMYWYRQDPGQGLRLIYYSQIVNDFQKGDIAEGYSVSREKKESFPLTVTSAQKNPTAFYLCASKTSDYSNQPQHFGDGTRLSIL.

The chain employs TRBV5-1 and TRBJ1-2; D uncertain. CDR1 and CDR2 from the germline V gene are SGHRS and YFSETQ. The CDR3 runs 13 residues. The V and J ends lost 4 bases and 4 bases respectively, with 11 bases between them. The CDR3 DNA reads as TGCGCCAGCAGCCAGACATTCTCCTATGGCTACACCTTC. Translation gives CASSQTFSYGYTF.

The chain is built from TRBV9 and TRBJ2-1, with D possibly being TRBD2 (6 bases). The germline V and J ends were trimmed by 3 bases and 3 bases, with 10 bases remaining between them. Germline CDR1 and CDR2: SGDLS and YYNGEE. This CDR3 comprises 14 residues. The CDR3 is CASSGTGDYNEQFF. CDR3 sequence (DNA): TGTGCCAGCAGCGGGACGGGAGACTACAATGAGCAGTTCTTC.

This clone was observed once. V gene TRBV19 combines with J gene TRBJ2-1, with TRBD1 matching 8 bases. The junction had 7 bases not matched to a gene; V was cut back by 7 bases and J by 5 bases. Germline loops: CDR1 LNHDA, CDR2 SQIVND (reference sequence). The CDR3 length is 14 residues. CDR3 in amino acids: CASTRTGINNEQFF. The CDR3 bases are TGTGCCAGTACCCGGACAGGGATCAACAATGAGCAGTTCTTC.

V usage is TRBV7-9 and J usage is TRBJ2-2, with D unclear. Between the trimmed V and J ends, which lost 3 bases and 3 bases, there was a span of 2 bases. This CDR3 has 12 residues. Germline CDR1 and CDR2: SEHNR and FQNEAQ (reference sequence). CDR3 region: CASSFDTGELFF. CDR3 in DNA: TGTGCCAGCAGCTTCGACACCGGGGAGCTGTTTTTT.

This rearrangement joins TRBV9 to TRBJ1-6; 12 bases match TRBD1. This CDR3 comprises 14 residues. Trimming removed 3 bases from V and 14 bases from J; junction bases left unmatched: 6. In germline, CDR1 is SGDLS, CDR2 YYNGEE. The CDR3 reads CASSAHGTGGTLHF. The DNA for the CDR3 is TGTGCCAGCAGCGCCCACGGGACAGGGGGCACCCTCCACTTT.

The chain carries TRBV15 and TRBJ2-1; D is undetermined. CDR1 LNHNV and CDR2 YYDKDF come from the germline V gene (reference sequence). The CDR3 extends over 17 amino acids. V shed 0 bases and J shed 0 bases, with 12 bases lying between them. The CDR3 loop reads CATSRDQLKSSYNEQFF. CDR3 in DNA: TGTGCCACCAGCAGAGATCAACTCAAAAGCTCCTACAATGAGCAGTTCTTC.

The chain has TRBV3-1 (or the pseudogene TRBV3-2) and TRBJ2-5; TRBD2 aligns across 14 bases. The CDR3 is made up of 19 amino acids. Trimming took 1 base from V and 4 from J; bases not matched to a gene: 11. Germline CDR1 reads LGHDT; CDR2 reads YNNKEL (reference sequence). DNA of the CDR3: TGTGCCAGCAGCCAAGTATCGGGACTAGCGGGAGTGCGCCCAGAGACCCAGTACTTC. It translates to CASSQVSGLAGVRPETQYF.

This clone was observed a few times. The rearrangement uses TRBV7-9 and TRBJ2-7; TRBD1 aligns across 8 bases. CDR1 is SEHNR, CDR2 FQNEAQ, per germline (reference sequence). Germline trimming cut 1 base from V and 1 base from J; bases unmatched to any gene: 0. This CDR3 spans 14 amino acids. CDR3 bases: TGTGCCAGCAGCTTAGGGACAGGGTCCTACGAGCAGTACTTC. Translated: CASSLGTGSYEQYF.